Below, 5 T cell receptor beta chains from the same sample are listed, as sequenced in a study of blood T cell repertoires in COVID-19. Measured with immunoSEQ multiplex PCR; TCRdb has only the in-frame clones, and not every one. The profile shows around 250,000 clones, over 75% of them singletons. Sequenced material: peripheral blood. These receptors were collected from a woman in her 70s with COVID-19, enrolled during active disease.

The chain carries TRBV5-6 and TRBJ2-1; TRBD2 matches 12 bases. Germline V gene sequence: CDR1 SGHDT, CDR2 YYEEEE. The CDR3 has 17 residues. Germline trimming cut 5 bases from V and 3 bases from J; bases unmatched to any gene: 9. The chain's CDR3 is CASRSTSGSIRYNEQFF. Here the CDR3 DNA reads TGTGCCAGCAGGTCGACTAGCGGGAGCATACGCTACAATGAGCAGTTCTTC.

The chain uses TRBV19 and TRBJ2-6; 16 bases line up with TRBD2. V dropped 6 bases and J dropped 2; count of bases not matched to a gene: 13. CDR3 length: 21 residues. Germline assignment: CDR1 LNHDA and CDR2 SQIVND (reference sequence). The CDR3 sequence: CASSSTGPGLAGGPGANVLTF. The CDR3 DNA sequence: TGTGCCAGTAGCTCGACAGGGCCGGGACTAGCGGGAGGGCCTGGGGCCAACGTCCTGACTTTC.

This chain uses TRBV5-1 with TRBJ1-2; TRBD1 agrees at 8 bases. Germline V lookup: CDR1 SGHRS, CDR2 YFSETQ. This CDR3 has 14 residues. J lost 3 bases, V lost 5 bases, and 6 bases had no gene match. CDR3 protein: CASRLTGGHYGYTF. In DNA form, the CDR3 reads TGCGCCAGCAGACTTACAGGGGGTCACTATGGCTACACCTTC.

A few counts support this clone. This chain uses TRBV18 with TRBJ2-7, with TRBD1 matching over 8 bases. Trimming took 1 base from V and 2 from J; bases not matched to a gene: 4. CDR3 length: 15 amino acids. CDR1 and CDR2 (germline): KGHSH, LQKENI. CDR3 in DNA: TGTGCCAGCTCACCACGGGACAGGAATACCTACGAGCAGTACTTC. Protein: CASSPRDRNTYEQYF.

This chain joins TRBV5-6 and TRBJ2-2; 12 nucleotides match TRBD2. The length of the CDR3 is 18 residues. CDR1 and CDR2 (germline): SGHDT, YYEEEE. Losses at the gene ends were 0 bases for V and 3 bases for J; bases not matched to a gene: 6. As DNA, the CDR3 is TGTGCCAGCAGCTTGGCCAGGACTAGCGGGATGGACACCGGGGAGCTGTTTTTT. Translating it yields CASSLARTSGMDTGELFF.